The 28 T cell receptor beta chains below were found in one sample sequenced in a study of T-cell reconstitution after alpha-beta-depleted transplantation in children. The authors prepared the TCRbeta library with unique molecular identifiers. Via MiXCR, TCRdb re-called the PCR reads, giving one row per CDR3 protein. The sample carries approximately 170,000 distinct CDR3 sequences, roughly 11% recorded once. The source was PBMCs, collected before TCRalphabeta/CD19-depleted stem cell transplant. The receptors here all came from a boy aged 2 to 9 with acute myeloid leukemia, due to receive a stem cell transplant.

This clonotype has at least ten counts. The chain couples TRBV20-1 to TRBJ2-5; D is unclear. There are 12 residues in the CDR3. CDR1 is DFQATT and CDR2 is SNEGSKA in the germline V gene (reference sequence). V dropped 3 bases and J dropped 0 bases, with 5 bases sitting between them. In DNA, the CDR3 is TGCAGTGCTAGGGTCTACCAAGAGACCCAGTACTTC. Translation gives CSARVYQETQYF.

This clonotype appeared many times. CDR3 sequence reads: CASSMVSPDEQFF. The CDR3 nucleotides are TGTGCCAGCAGCATGGTGAGTCCCGATGAGCAGTTCTTC. The V gene is TRBV5-5, the J gene TRBJ2-1; unclear D gene. The CDR3 totals 13 residues. The germline V and J ends were trimmed by 4 bases and 8 bases, with 13 bases remaining between them. Germline CDR1 is SGHKS and CDR2 is YYEKEE (reference sequence).

Regarding this clonotype: A much larger clonotype is one base distant, so this may be a read error. This sequence joins TRBV9 and TRBJ2-4; TRBD2 might be the D (6 bases). CDR1 and CDR2 from the germline V gene are SGDLS and YYNGEE. The CDR3 runs to 13 residues. CDR3 DNA sequence: TGTGCCAGCACCGTAGATGGAGGGAACATTCAGTACTTC. As protein: CASTVDGGNIQYF.

This sequence joins TRBV2 and TRBJ1-4; perhaps TRBD1 as D (6 bases). Germline assignment: CDR1 SNHLY and CDR2 FYNNEI. This CDR3 region has 14 residues. V was cut by 5 bases and J by 8 bases, with 15 bases left in between. CDR3 sequence reads: CASSSQGLREKLFF. Here the CDR3 DNA reads TGTGCCAGCAGTTCACAGGGTTTGAGAGAAAAACTGTTTTTT.

This clonotype has a count of ten or more. This chain connects TRBV5-5 to TRBJ2-3; possible D gene TRBD1, 6 bases. This CDR3 spans 14 amino acids. Germline V gene data show CDR1 as SGHKS and CDR2 as YYEKEE (reference sequence). Between the trimmed V and J ends, which lost 4 bases and 5 bases, there was a span of 14 bases. CDR3 bases: TGTGCCAGCAGCATCGGACAGATTGGAGATACGCAGTATTTT. Protein sequence: CASSIGQIGDTQYF.

This clonotype was observed a handful of times. The rearrangement uses TRBV5-1 and TRBJ2-5, with 14 bases matching TRBD2. The CDR3 is 17 amino acids. With 0 bases clipped from V and 1 base from J, the junction kept 2 bases outside the gene matches. Germline loops: CDR1 SGHRS, CDR2 YFSETQ. The CDR3 sequence: CASSLEGLAGGQETQYF. DNA of the CDR3: TGCGCCAGCAGCTTGGAAGGACTAGCGGGGGGCCAAGAGACCCAGTACTTC. Full variable domain (rest looked up from reference TRBV5-1 and TRBJ2-5): KAGVTQTPRYLIKTRGQQVTLSCSPISGHRSVSWYQQTPGQGLQFLFEYFSETQRNKGNFPGRFSGRQFSNSRSEMNVSTLELGDSALYLCASSLEGLAGGQETQYFGPGTRLLVL.

This clonotype appeared many times. V gene TRBV20-1 combines with J gene TRBJ1-1; no clear D. Germline-derived CDR1 and CDR2 are DFQATT and SNEGSKA (reference sequence). This CDR3 is 12 amino acids long. V shed 0 bases and J shed 8 bases, with 10 bases lying between them. This CDR3 reads CSARDDREEAFF. CDR3 bases: TGCAGTGCTAGAGACGACCGAGAAGAAGCTTTCTTT.

This clonotype has at least ten counts. This chain uses TRBV4-1 with TRBJ1-1; 8 bases agree with TRBD1. Per germline, CDR1 MGHRA and CDR2 YSYEKL. Trimming at V came to 3 bases and at J to 5 bases, leaving 8 bases not matched to a gene. This CDR3 has 15 residues. The CDR3 protein is CASSQVQGGETEAFF. The CDR3 DNA reads as TGCGCCAGCAGCCAGGTACAGGGGGGAGAAACTGAAGCTTTCTTT.

In nucleotides, the CDR3 is TGTGCCAGTAGTAGTCAGGGAAACATTCAGTACTTC. Amino acid sequence: CASSSQGNIQYF. The chain employs TRBV19 and TRBJ2-4; TRBD1 might be the D (5 bases). The CDR3 spans 12 residues. Germline V gene lookup returns CDR1 LNHDA and CDR2 SQIVND (reference sequence). With 4 bases removed from V and 6 bases from J, the gap between germline ends came to 7 bases.

This clonotype has just one count. A much larger clone differs from this one at a single base, so this may be a read error. As DNA, the CDR3 is TGTGCCAGCAGCCAAGATTTAAGGGACACTGAAGCTTTCTTT. It translates to CASSQDLRDTEAFF. This chain links TRBV4-2 with TRBJ1-1; no clear D. Germline V gene lookup returns CDR1 LGHNA and CDR2 YNFKEQ. The CDR3 length is 14 residues. Trimming removed 0 bases from V and 3 bases from J, with 8 bases in between.

This clonotype was counted many times. The chain recombines TRBV7-9 with TRBJ2-5, with 7 bases lining up with TRBD2. Trimming at V came to 7 bases and at J to 7 bases, leaving 18 bases not matched to a gene. Germline V gene sequence: CDR1 SEHNR, CDR2 FQNEAQ (reference sequence). CDR3 length: 16 amino acids. CDR3 loop: CASTSGFREDKATQYF. CDR3 sequence (DNA): TGTGCCAGCACCTCAGGGTTCCGGGAGGACAAGGCGACCCAGTACTTC.

As to this clonotype: It may be a read error: a sequence one base away is much more abundant. The chain joins TRBV3-1 to TRBJ2-3; D is unresolved. There are 13 residues in the CDR3. V was clipped by 4 bases and J by 5 bases, with 10 bases between them. Germline V lookup: CDR1 LGHDT, CDR2 YNNKEL (reference sequence). CDR3: CASSLMMKDTQYF. The CDR3 DNA sequence: TGTGCCAGCAGCCTCATGATGAAAGATACGCAGTATTTT.

This clonotype was recorded at least ten times. V usage is TRBV28 and J usage is TRBJ2-3, with 10 nucleotides matching TRBD2. CDR3 length: 17 amino acids. The germline CDR1 and CDR2 sequences are MDHEN and SYDVKM. J gave up 0 bases and V 3 bases, and 6 bases lay outside the gene matches. The CDR3 coding sequence is TGTGCCAGCAGTTTTCCCCGGACTAGCGGTAGCACAGATACGCAGTATTTT. Its protein product is CASSFPRTSGSTDTQYF.

This clonotype was counted many times. The V gene is TRBV12-3 or TRBV12-4, the J gene TRBJ1-4; D is unresolved. This CDR3 spans 14 amino acids. Trimming removed 3 bases at V and 8 bases at J, with 13 bases between. The CDR3 DNA sequence: TGTGCCAGCAGTTTCGGCGCGGTAATCGAAAAACTGTTTTTT. This codes for CASSFGAVIEKLFF.

This clonotype appeared many times. This chain connects TRBV20-1 to TRBJ1-5, with D possibly matching TRBD1 (6 bases). The CDR3 consists of 14 residues. Trimming stripped 4 bases from V and 4 bases from J, with 14 bases between. Per the germline V gene, CDR1 is DFQATT and CDR2 is SNEGSKA (reference sequence). The CDR3 loop is CSANVGGGNQPQHF. CDR3 sequence (DNA): TGCAGTGCTAACGTAGGGGGGGGAAATCAGCCCCAGCATTTT.

At least ten counts were recorded for this clonotype. The rearrangement links TRBV20-1 to TRBJ2-5, with TRBD1 matching 11 bases. CDR1 is DFQATT, CDR2 SNEGSKA, per germline (reference sequence). The junction had 7 bases not matched to a gene; V was cut back by 6 bases and J by 4 bases. The CDR3 runs 14 residues. The CDR3 is CSARTGGYGETQYF. The DNA of the CDR3 is TGCAGTGCCAGGACAGGGGGCTATGGAGAGACCCAGTACTTC.

This clonotype was counted ten times or more. The chain joins TRBV12-3 or TRBV12-4 to TRBJ1-1, with a tentative D call TRBD1 (5 bases). V was trimmed by 5 bases and J by 6 bases, leaving 19 bases between them. The CDR3 sequence is 15 residues long. CDR3 amino acids: CASSAGGTGNPEAFF. As DNA, the CDR3 is TGTGCCAGCAGTGCGGGAGGTACAGGTAACCCTGAAGCTTTCTTT.

This clonotype was recorded many times. At one of its ends the junction is not consistent with the germline gene, which may arise from a read error. This chain joins TRBV4-1 and TRBJ2-2, with D perhaps TRBD2 (5 bases). Per the germline V gene, CDR1 is MGHRA and CDR2 is YSYEKL. This CDR3 contains 12 residues. The CDR3 DNA sequence: TGCGCCAGCAGCCCAATCGCCGGGGATCTGTTTTTT. The encoded protein is CASSPIAGDLFF.

This clonotype was counted at least ten times. The CDR3 region has the DNA TGTGCCAGCTCACCACGCCTAGCGGGAGACACAGATACGCAGTATTTT. It translates to CASSPRLAGDTDTQYF. This chain connects TRBV18 to TRBJ2-3; 10 bases fit TRBD2. The V gene end was trimmed by 1 base and the J gene end by 2 bases; junction bases not matched to a gene: 3. Germline V CDR1 and CDR2: KGHSH, LQKENI. This CDR3 has 16 residues.

This clonotype was observed many times. This rearrangement joins TRBV28 to TRBJ2-3, with D possibly being TRBD2 (6 bases). The germline V and J ends were trimmed by 2 bases and 9 bases, with 18 bases remaining between them. The length of the CDR3 is 15 residues. Germline CDR1 and CDR2: MDHEN and SYDVKM. CDR3 DNA: TGTGCCAGCAGTTTAACTAGCAGAATTGGGCCCACGCAGTATTTT. This encodes CASSLTSRIGPTQYF.

There are many counts of this clonotype. The chain uses TRBV29-1 and TRBJ1-2; TRBD1 matches 8 bases. CDR3 length: 13 residues. CDR1 SQVTM and CDR2 ANQGSEA come from the germline V gene. V dropped 5 bases and J dropped 7; count of bases not matched to a gene: 9. CDR3 bases: TGCAGCGTTTCAACAGGGGGATCGGCTGGCTACACCTTC. This codes for CSVSTGGSAGYTF.

As regards this clonotype: A clone one base away is much larger, so this may be a read error. The V and J genes are TRBV12-3 or TRBV12-4 and TRBJ2-7; TRBD1 is a possible D gene (6 bases). V was clipped by 4 bases and J by 8 bases, with 6 bases between them. The CDR3 has 10 residues. Here the CDR3 reads CASSWDKQYV. CDR3 coding DNA: TGTGCCAGCAGTTGGGACAAGCAGTACGTC.

This clonotype appeared many times. The chain employs TRBV7-9 and TRBJ2-1, with D perhaps matching TRBD1 (6 bases). The CDR3 sequence is 14 residues long. Trimming removed 4 bases at V and 4 bases at J, with 11 bases between. Germline V gives CDR1 SEHNR, CDR2 FQNEAQ (reference sequence). The chain's CDR3 is CASSSPTGYNEQFF. The CDR3 coding sequence is TGTGCCAGCAGCTCACCGACAGGATACAATGAGCAGTTCTTC.

This clonotype showed up just a few times. The junction and the germline gene differ at one end; a read error may be behind it. V and J are TRBV20-1 and TRBJ2-5; 12 bases map to TRBD1. Germline V CDR1 and CDR2: DFQATT, SNEGSKA (reference sequence). The CDR3 extends over 17 amino acids. This CDR3 reads CCARDPGTGGAGETQYF. DNA of the CDR3: TGCTGTGCTAGAGATCCTGGGACAGGGGGCGCCGGGGAGACCCAGTACTTC.

As concerns this clonotype: A much larger clone lies a single base off, so this may be a read error. CDR3 coding DNA: TGTGCCAGCAGCCTTCTAGGGACTAGCATTTCTGATACGCAGTATTTT. This gives the protein CASSLLGTSISDTQYF. V is TRBV7-6 and J is TRBJ2-3, with TRBD2 matching 9 bases. This CDR3 spans 16 amino acids. Germline CDR1 SGHVS, CDR2 FNYEAQ. V gave up 5 bases and J gave up 6 bases; unmatched junction bases: 12.

This clonotype was found many times. The genes are TRBV20-1 and TRBJ2-1; 7 bases agree with TRBD2. The CDR3 contains 14 residues. CDR1 and CDR2 from the germline V gene are DFQATT and SNEGSKA (reference sequence). Trimming took 3 bases from V and 3 from J; bases not matched to a gene: 5. The DNA of the CDR3 is TGCAGTGCTAGTATGGGGGGGGGCTACAATGAGCAGTTCTTC. This codes for CSASMGGGYNEQFF.

This clonotype occurred many times. This chain links TRBV19 with TRBJ1-5; 8 bases match TRBD1. Germline CDR1 LNHDA, CDR2 SQIVND (reference sequence). The CDR3 totals 15 residues. Unmatched junction bases numbered 9, after V lost 4 bases and J lost 7 bases. CDR3 nucleotide sequence: TGTGCCAGTAGTACCCAAGGACAGGGCAGCCAGCCCCAGCATTTT. This translates into CASSTQGQGSQPQHF.

This clonotype was counted at least ten times. The chain joins TRBV10-3 to TRBJ2-1; unclear D gene. Per germline, CDR1 ENHRY and CDR2 SYGVKD. With 4 bases removed from V and 9 bases from J, the gap between germline ends came to 13 bases. This CDR3 is built from 13 residues. CDR3 in amino acids: CAISGSEAPEQFF. DNA of the CDR3: TGTGCCATCAGTGGTTCCGAAGCCCCTGAGCAGTTCTTC.